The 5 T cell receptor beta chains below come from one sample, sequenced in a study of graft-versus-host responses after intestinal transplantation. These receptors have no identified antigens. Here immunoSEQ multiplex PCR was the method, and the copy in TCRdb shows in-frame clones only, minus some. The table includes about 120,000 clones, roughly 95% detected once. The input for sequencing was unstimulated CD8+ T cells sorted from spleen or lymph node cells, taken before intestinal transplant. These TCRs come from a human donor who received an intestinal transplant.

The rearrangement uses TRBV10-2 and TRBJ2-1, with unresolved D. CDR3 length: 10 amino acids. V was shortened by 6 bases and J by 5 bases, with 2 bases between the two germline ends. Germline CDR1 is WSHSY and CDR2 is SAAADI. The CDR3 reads CASRNNEQFF. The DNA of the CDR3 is TGCGCCAGCAGAAACAATGAGCAGTTCTTC.

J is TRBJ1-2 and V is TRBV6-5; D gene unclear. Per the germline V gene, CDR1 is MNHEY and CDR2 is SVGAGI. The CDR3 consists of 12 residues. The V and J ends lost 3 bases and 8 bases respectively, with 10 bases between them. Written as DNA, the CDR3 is TGTGCCAGCAGTTATGGGGTGGAAGGCTACACCTTC. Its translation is CASSYGVEGYTF.

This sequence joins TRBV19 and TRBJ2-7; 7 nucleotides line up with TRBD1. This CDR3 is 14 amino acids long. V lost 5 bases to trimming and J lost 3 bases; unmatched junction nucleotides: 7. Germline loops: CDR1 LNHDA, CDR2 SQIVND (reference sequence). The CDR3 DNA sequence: TGTGCCAGTAGTCTAGGAGCAGGGGGCTACGAGCAGTACTTC. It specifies CASSLGAGGYEQYF.

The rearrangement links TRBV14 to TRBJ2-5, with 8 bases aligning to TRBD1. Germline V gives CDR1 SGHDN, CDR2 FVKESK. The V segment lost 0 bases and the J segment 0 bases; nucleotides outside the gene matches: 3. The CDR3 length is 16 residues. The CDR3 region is CASSQDWTGNQETQYF. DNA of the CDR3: TGTGCCAGCAGCCAAGATTGGACAGGGAACCAAGAGACCCAGTACTTC.

CDR3 DNA sequence: TGTGCCATAAGACAGGGGGCGAGTGGCTACACCTTC. Its protein product is CAIRQGASGYTF. The gene calls are TRBV19 and TRBJ1-2, with 10 nucleotides matching TRBD1. Germline loops: CDR1 LNHDA, CDR2 SQIVND (reference sequence). V trimming: 10 bases; J trimming: 7 bases; junction bases outside the gene matches: 6. The CDR3 covers 12 residues.